The 5 T cell receptor beta chains listed next were all sequenced from one sample in a study of vaccination effects on CD4 cells after COVID-19. Generated by immunoSEQ multiplex PCR, the TCRdb table keeps only in-frame clones and is missing some. The data show 57,000 or so clones, with around four fifths seen just once and 4.3% held by the top ten. Subsequent to a culture period of roughly 11 days, CD4+ T cells were isolated. Participants each got two BNT162b2 or mRNA-1273 vaccine doses. Their specific antigens are unknown. Sequences were derived from CD4+ T cells from PBMCs cultured without peptide, sampled after COVID-19 vaccination. The receptors were sampled from a human donor who received a COVID-19 vaccine.

This rearrangement joins TRBV7-6 to TRBJ2-6; D ambiguous. This CDR3 region has 16 residues. Germline CDR1 reads SGHVS; CDR2 reads FNYEAQ. Trimming removed 2 bases at V and 1 base at J, with 9 bases between. In DNA, the CDR3 is TGTGCCAGCAGCTTATCAGGTGCTTCTGGGGCCAACGTCCTGACTTTC. This gives the protein CASSLSGASGANVLTF.

V is TRBV6-5 and J is TRBJ1-2; 7 nucleotides agree with TRBD1. CDR3 size: 13 residues. Germline V gene data show CDR1 as MNHEY and CDR2 as SVGAGI. Germline trimming cut 5 bases from V and 4 bases from J; bases unmatched to any gene: 4. The CDR3 nucleotides read TGTGCCAGCAGTCGAACAGGGGCCTATGGCTACACCTTC. Amino acids: CASSRTGAYGYTF.

To note about this clone: Other DNA sequences of this sample code for an identical CDR3. The genes are TRBV19 and TRBJ1-1; D unclear. CDR1 and CDR2 (germline): LNHDA, SQIVND (reference sequence). CDR3 length equals 12 residues. Trimming took off 5 bases at V and 2 bases at J, with 6 bases between the two ends. The DNA for the CDR3 is TGTGCCAGTAGTCCGAGAAACACTGAAGCTTTCTTT. Its translation is CASSPRNTEAFF.

The count of this clone is one. DNA of the CDR3: TGTGCCAGCAGTTACGGGGGGGGAGGTAAAACTGAAGCTTTCTTT. Its translation is CASSYGGGGKTEAFF. The chain combines TRBV6-2 or TRBV6-3 with TRBJ1-1, with D perhaps TRBD1 (5 bases). The CDR3 is made up of 15 amino acids. Between the trimmed V and J ends, which lost 2 bases and 5 bases, there was a span of 15 bases. CDR1 is MNHEY, CDR2 SVGEGT, per germline.

This clone has a single count. The V gene is TRBV5-8, the J gene TRBJ2-5, with D tentatively TRBD2 (5 bases). Trimming left V 3 bases short and J 7 bases short, with 19 bases between. Per the germline V gene, CDR1 is SGHTS and CDR2 is YDEGEE. This CDR3 has 15 amino acids. CDR3 amino acids: CASSWAPQMRATQYF. CDR3 nucleotides: TGTGCCAGCAGCTGGGCCCCCCAAATGCGGGCGACCCAGTACTTC.